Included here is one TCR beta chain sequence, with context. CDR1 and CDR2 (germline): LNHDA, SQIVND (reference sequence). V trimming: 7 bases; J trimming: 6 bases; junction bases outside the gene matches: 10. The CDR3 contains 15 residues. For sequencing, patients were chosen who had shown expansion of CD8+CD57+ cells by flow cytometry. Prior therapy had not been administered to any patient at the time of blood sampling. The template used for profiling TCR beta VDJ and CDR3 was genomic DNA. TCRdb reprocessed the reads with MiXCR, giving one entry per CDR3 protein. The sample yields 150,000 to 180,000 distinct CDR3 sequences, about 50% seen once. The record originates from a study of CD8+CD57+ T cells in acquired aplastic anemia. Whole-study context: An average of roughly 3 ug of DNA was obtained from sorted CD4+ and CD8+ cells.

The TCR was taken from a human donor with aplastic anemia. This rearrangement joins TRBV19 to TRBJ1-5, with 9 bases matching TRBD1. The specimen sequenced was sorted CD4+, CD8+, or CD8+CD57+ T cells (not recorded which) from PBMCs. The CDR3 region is CASTPTGTGSQPQHF. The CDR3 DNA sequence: TGTGCCAGTACTCCGACCGGGACAGGGAGTCAGCCCCAGCATTTT.